This T cell receptor beta chain was documented in a study of blood T cell repertoires in COVID-19. Study overall: T cells, B-cell-depleted T cells, or PBMCs supplied cDNA or gDNA.

Sequencing used immunoSEQ multiplex PCR; TCRdb keeps in-frame clones, though not all of them. The table lists about 170,000 clones, 80% to 85% of them singletons. The CDR3 covers 15 residues. After removal of 0 bases from V and 4 bases from J, the junction contained 5 bases not matched to a gene. Germline V CDR1 and CDR2: MGHRA, YSYEKL. Material for sequencing was peripheral blood. V and J are TRBV4-1 and TRBJ1-2; TRBD1 agrees at 7 bases. The receptor comes from a woman of 80 years or more with active or convalescent COVID-19. As DNA, the CDR3 is TGCGCCAGCAGCCAAGACGGACAGGCCCGCTATGGCTACACCTTC. This gives the protein CASSQDGQARYGYTF.